The 30 T cell receptor beta chains in this list originate from one sample, sequenced in a study of cytomegalovirus exposure and HLA in healthy donors (dated by TCRdb to 2015 to 2018). Library creation used the immunoSEQ multiplex PCR assay. For the multiplex PCR, a mixture combining 60 forward primers for TCR Vbeta segments and 13 reverse primers for TCR Jbeta segments was used. TCRdb stores this immuneACCESS table with in-frame sequences only. Part of the clones is absent; in the studies checked, under half of the shortfall reflects unresolved V genes, and no reason is known for the rest. The sample table shows 200,000 to 300,000 clones, and approximately 84% are seen once. The top ten clonotypes cover roughly 2% of the sample. The material sequenced was PBMCs. These receptors originate from a woman between 40 and 55 years old in good health and CMV-seropositive.

This clone was observed a few times. The chain couples TRBV5-6 to TRBJ2-1; D possibly corresponds to TRBD1 (5 bases). Trimming removed 0 bases from V and 0 bases from J, with 7 bases in between. The CDR3 loop spans 15 amino acids. CDR1 SGHDT and CDR2 YYEEEE come from the germline V gene. Written as DNA, the CDR3 is TGTGCCAGCAGCTTGGGACAGAGCTCCTACAATGAGCAGTTCTTC. Translation gives CASSLGQSSYNEQFF.

This sequence joins TRBV6-4 and TRBJ2-7; 14 bases map to TRBD2. Losses at the gene ends were 6 bases for V and 7 bases for J; bases not matched to a gene: 5. Germline lookup yields CDR1 MRHNA and CDR2 SNTAGT. This CDR3 has 14 residues. The CDR3 spells CASRGLAGGPEQYF. The CDR3 nucleotides read TGTGCCAGCAGAGGACTAGCGGGAGGCCCTGAGCAGTACTTC.

This rearrangement joins TRBV30 to TRBJ2-4; 9 nucleotides line up with TRBD2. Germline V gene data show CDR1 as GTSNPN and CDR2 as SVGIG (reference sequence). The CDR3 has 15 amino acids. Trimming at V came to 0 bases and at J to 8 bases, leaving 8 bases not matched to a gene. The CDR3 protein is CAWSVVREGGDIQYF. In DNA, the CDR3 is TGTGCCTGGAGTGTGGTGCGGGAGGGGGGAGACATTCAGTACTTC.

CDR3 amino acids: CASSRGLADFTDTQYF. DNA of the CDR3: TGTGCCAGCAGTCGCGGACTAGCGGACTTCACAGATACGCAGTATTTT. The chain recombines TRBV28 with TRBJ2-3; TRBD2 agrees at 10 bases. Germline CDR1 reads MDHEN; CDR2 reads SYDVKM. V lost 5 bases, J lost 2 bases, and 7 bases stayed unmatched. The CDR3 is 16 residues long.

The V gene is TRBV7-9, the J gene TRBJ1-1, with unresolved D. V gave up 2 bases and J gave up 3 bases, with 7 bases separating them. The CDR3 is 13 amino acids. Germline assignment: CDR1 SEHNR and CDR2 FQNEAQ (reference sequence). The CDR3 DNA reads as TGTGCCAGCAGCTTAAAGGGAGACACTGAAGCTTTCTTT. As protein: CASSLKGDTEAFF. The variable domain in full, completed from reference TRBV7-9 and TRBJ1-1, reads DTGVSQNPRHKITKRGQNVTFRCDPISEHNRLYWYRQTLGQGPEFLTYFQNEAQLEKSRLLSDRFSAERPKGSFSTLEIQRTEQGDSAMYLCASSLKGDTEAFFGQGTRLTVV.

The chain has TRBV30 and TRBJ2-5; D possibly corresponds to TRBD2 (6 bases). Germline V lookup: CDR1 GTSNPN, CDR2 SVGIG (reference sequence). With 2 bases removed from V and 2 bases from J, the gap between germline ends came to 9 bases. The CDR3 covers 13 residues. In DNA, the CDR3 is TGTGCCTGGAGTATAGGACTACAAGAGACCCAGTACTTC. Residues: CAWSIGLQETQYF.

The chain recombines TRBV29-1 with TRBJ1-1; 8 bases align to TRBD1. V dropped 7 bases and J dropped 4; count of bases not matched to a gene: 5. The germline gives CDR1 SQVTM, CDR2 ANQGSEA. This CDR3 spans 12 amino acids. The CDR3 sequence: CSADRGSTEAFF. The CDR3 DNA sequence: TGCAGCGCCGACAGGGGTAGCACTGAAGCTTTCTTT.

The V and J genes are TRBV4-2 and TRBJ1-4; D is possibly TRBD1 (5 bases). Looked up from germline, CDR1 is LGHNA and CDR2 is YNFKEQ. The germline V and J ends were trimmed by 0 bases and 9 bases, with 14 bases remaining between them. The CDR3 spans 15 residues. CDR3 coding DNA: TGTGCCAGCAGCCAAGATACCCAGGGTGAGAAAAAACTGTTTTTT. It is translated as CASSQDTQGEKKLFF.

This chain connects TRBV12-5 to TRBJ2-2; 10 nucleotides agree with TRBD1. V lost 7 bases to trimming and J lost 4 bases; unmatched junction nucleotides: 15. This CDR3 region has 18 residues. Per the germline V gene, CDR1 is LGHNT and CDR2 is FRNRAP. CDR3: CASAWGTGALTVTGELFF. Here the CDR3 DNA reads TGTGCTAGTGCCTGGGGGACAGGGGCCTTAACAGTCACCGGGGAGCTGTTTTTT.

V usage is TRBV7-6 and J usage is TRBJ2-5; TRBD2 aligns across 9 bases. With 5 bases clipped from V and 5 bases from J, the junction kept 12 bases outside the gene matches. CDR3 size: 16 residues. Germline-derived CDR1 and CDR2 are SGHVS and FNYEAQ. CDR3 DNA: TGTGCCAGCAGCCGAGCCGAGGTAGCGGGAGACGAGACCCAGTACTTC. It is translated as CASSRAEVAGDETQYF.

The chain has TRBV5-4 and TRBJ2-7; 9 nucleotides align to TRBD1. This CDR3 spans 15 amino acids. The germline CDR1 and CDR2 sequences are SGHNT and YYREEE (reference sequence). V lost 2 bases and J lost 1; bases outside the gene matches: 4. The CDR3 DNA follows: TGTGCCAGCAGCTTTACAGGGGGCGGTTCCTACGAGCAGTACTTC. Protein product: CASSFTGGGSYEQYF.

This clone has a handful of counts. The rearrangement uses TRBV29-1 and TRBJ1-2; D unresolved. There are 13 residues in the CDR3. Germline loops: CDR1 SQVTM, CDR2 ANQGSEA. Trimming removed 3 bases from V and 4 bases from J, with 12 bases in between. CDR3 in DNA: TGCAGCGTTGATCAGCGAACCTCCTATGGCTACACCTTC. It translates to CSVDQRTSYGYTF.

The chain links TRBV28 to TRBJ2-1, with no clear D. V was pared by 7 bases and J by 8 bases, with 15 bases between. From germline, CDR1 is MDHEN and CDR2 SYDVKM. This CDR3 has 13 residues. The CDR3 nucleotides read TGTGCCAGCACCACCCCCTCCGGGTATGAGCAGTTCTTC. It specifies CASTTPSGYEQFF.

Here the CDR3 reads CASSQEREIYEQFF. The DNA for the CDR3 is TGCGCCAGCAGCCAAGAGCGGGAGATTTATGAGCAGTTCTTC. The V gene is TRBV4-3, the J gene TRBJ2-1, with TRBD2 identical over 7 bases. The length of the CDR3 is 14 residues. The germline gives CDR1 LGHNA, CDR2 YSLEER. V shed 0 bases and J 8 bases; nucleotides not matched to a gene: 4.

J is TRBJ2-6 and V is TRBV6-5; tentatively, D is TRBD1 (5 bases). This CDR3 comprises 15 residues. In germline, CDR1 is MNHEY, CDR2 SVGAGI. V gave up 7 bases and J gave up 2 bases, with 12 bases separating them. CDR3 loop: CASTTQGAGANVLTF. CDR3 bases: TGTGCCAGCACGACTCAAGGGGCTGGGGCCAACGTCCTGACTTTC.

CDR3 region: CASSPQMNSGELFF. The CDR3 DNA follows: TGTGCCAGCAGCCCACAGATGAATTCGGGGGAGCTGTTTTTT. This chain joins TRBV7-3 and TRBJ2-2; D is unclear. Germline CDR1 SGHTA, CDR2 FQGTGA. The CDR3 spans 14 residues. The germline V and J ends were trimmed by 5 bases and 8 bases, with 15 bases remaining between them.

The chain joins TRBV18 to TRBJ1-5, with D possibly TRBD1 on 5 matching bases. The CDR3 is 15 residues long. The germline CDR1 and CDR2 sequences are KGHSH and LQKENI. V lost 5 bases and J lost 5, with 16 bases in between. CDR3 sequence reads: CASSILHAGDQPQHF. In DNA form, the CDR3 reads TGTGCCAGCTCAATATTGCATGCGGGGGATCAGCCCCAGCATTTT.

This clone turned up a few times. The rearrangement joins TRBV7-6 to TRBJ2-3, with D possibly TRBD1 on 5 matching bases. The CDR3 is made up of 15 amino acids. V lost 5 bases, J lost 0 bases, and 12 bases lay in between. Germline assignment: CDR1 SGHVS and CDR2 FNYEAQ. The CDR3 reads CASSPRVTSTDTQYF. CDR3 nucleotides: TGTGCCAGCAGCCCCAGGGTTACTAGCACAGATACGCAGTATTTT.

V is TRBV2 and J is TRBJ1-5; TRBD1 matches at 11 bases. Germline assignment: CDR1 SNHLY and CDR2 FYNNEI. The ends lost 7 bases at V and 7 bases at J; junction bases unmatched: 9. This CDR3 has 15 amino acids. As DNA, the CDR3 is TGTGCCAGCAAGGACAGGGGGCTTCGGGGGCAGCCCCAGCATTTT. This codes for CASKDRGLRGQPQHF.

This chain connects TRBV9 to TRBJ2-7, with D possibly being TRBD1 (6 bases). The germline gives CDR1 SGDLS, CDR2 YYNGEE. CDR3 length: 13 amino acids. V lost 4 bases and J 5 bases, leaving 13 bases between the germline ends. For the CDR3, the DNA is TGTGCCAGCAGCTTAACAGGGTTCGACGAGCAGTACTTC. Translation: CASSLTGFDEQYF.

The V and J genes are TRBV7-2 and TRBJ2-7, with 13 bases matching TRBD2. CDR1 and CDR2 from the germline V gene are SGHTA and FQGNSA. There are 15 residues in the CDR3. The V gene end was trimmed by 5 bases and the J gene end by 6 bases; junction bases not matched to a gene: 7. The CDR3 sequence: CASSPPRTSGSEQYF. In DNA, the CDR3 is TGTGCCAGCAGCCCCCCGAGGACTAGCGGGAGCGAGCAGTACTTC.

The rearrangement uses TRBV28 and TRBJ2-3, with 10 bases aligning to TRBD1. V was pared by 5 bases and J by 3 bases, with 11 bases of the junction left unmatched. The CDR3 runs to 17 residues. Germline values: CDR1 MDHEN, CDR2 SYDVKM. CDR3 DNA: TGTGCCAGCAGTCCCCTCTCTCCGGGACAGGGGACAGATACGCAGTATTTT. Its protein product is CASSPLSPGQGTDTQYF.

The chain joins TRBV25-1 to TRBJ1-2; perhaps TRBD1 as D (6 bases). V lost 2 bases, J lost 4 bases, and 11 bases lay in between. The CDR3 runs to 14 residues. Germline CDR1 and CDR2: MGHDK and SYGVNS. The chain's CDR3 is CASSEAGEGYGYTF. The CDR3 nucleotides are TGTGCCAGCAGTGAAGCAGGGGAGGGCTATGGCTACACCTTC.

For the CDR3, the DNA is TGTGCCAGCAGCGAACTCCCTAGCACAGATACGCAGTATTTT. Translation: CASSELPSTDTQYF. The chain is built from TRBV5-4 and TRBJ2-3, with D hard to call. This CDR3 comprises 14 residues. V lost 4 bases and J 0 bases, leaving 9 bases between the germline ends. Per the germline V gene, CDR1 is SGHNT and CDR2 is YYREEE (reference sequence).

This rearrangement joins TRBV27 to TRBJ1-3; 7 bases align to TRBD1. This CDR3 has 15 residues. The J segment lost 2 bases and the V segment lost 6 bases, leaving 7 bases of the junction unmatched. CDR1 is MNHEY, CDR2 SMNVEV, per germline (reference sequence). The CDR3 sequence: CASSITRGAGNTIYF. For the CDR3, the DNA is TGTGCCAGCAGCATAACCAGGGGGGCTGGAAACACCATATATTTT.

The V and J genes are TRBV5-8 and TRBJ2-7; 8 bases align to TRBD1. Looked up from germline, CDR1 is SGHTS and CDR2 is YDEGEE. The trim removed 8 bases at V and 5 bases at J, leaving 6 bases unmatched. CDR3 length: 12 amino acids. As DNA, the CDR3 is TGTGCCAGAGGGACAGGTCTAGACGAGCAGTACTTC. It is translated as CARGTGLDEQYF.

The rearrangement joins TRBV15 to TRBJ2-3; possible D gene TRBD2, 7 bases. This CDR3 spans 18 amino acids. With 0 bases removed from V and 0 bases from J, the gap between germline ends came to 16 bases. The germline V gene encodes CDR1 LNHNV and CDR2 YYDKDF (reference sequence). The CDR3 coding sequence is TGTGCCACCAGCAGAGACCCTATCGGGGGGCTAAGCACAGATACGCAGTATTTT. It is translated as CATSRDPIGGLSTDTQYF.

Here the CDR3 DNA reads TGCAGCGCCTCCGGGACTAGCGGGAGTGGAGAGACCCAGTACTTC. It translates to CSASGTSGSGETQYF. V usage is TRBV29-1 and J usage is TRBJ2-5; TRBD2 matches at 14 bases. CDR1 and CDR2 from the germline V gene are SQVTM and ANQGSEA. The CDR3 has 15 amino acids. The V gene end was trimmed by 7 bases and the J gene end by 4 bases; junction bases not matched to a gene: 8.

This clone has just one count. This rearrangement joins TRBV18 to TRBJ2-3; 9 nucleotides line up with TRBD2. The CDR3 is 14 amino acids. CDR1 is KGHSH, CDR2 LQKENI, per germline. Trimming at V came to 3 bases and at J to 3 bases, leaving 1 base not matched to a gene. CDR3 nucleotide sequence: TGTGCCAGCTCACCCCTAGCGGGAACAGATACGCAGTATTTT. It yields the protein CASSPLAGTDTQYF.

The genes are TRBV11-2 and TRBJ1-2; D might be TRBD1 (6 bases). The CDR3 has 14 residues. The V gene lost 5 bases and the J gene lost 4 bases, with 14 bases spanning the gap. The germline V gene encodes CDR1 SGHAT and CDR2 FQNNGV. The chain's CDR3 is CASSAQQGLYGYTF. CDR3 DNA sequence: TGTGCCAGCAGCGCCCAACAGGGCCTCTATGGCTACACCTTC.